This TCR beta chain was observed in a study of T-cell reconstitution after alpha-beta-depleted transplantation in children. Looked up from germline, CDR1 is DFQATT and CDR2 is SNEGSKA (reference sequence). The CDR3 has 15 residues. The V and J ends lost 1 base and 3 bases respectively, with 13 bases between them. Molecular barcoding with unique molecular identifiers was used for the TCRbeta library. TCRdb fed the PCR reads into MiXCR, producing one record per CDR3 protein. The sample records roughly 300,000 distinct CDR3 sequences, 9.9% being singletons. This clonotype was picked up a small number of times.

The chain joins TRBV20-1 to TRBJ1-5, with D possibly matching TRBD1 (6 bases). Source: PBMCs from the stem cell graft donor, taken from the stem cell graft. The origin of this receptor is a human donor who donated a stem cell graft to a child with SCID. CDR3 residues: CSARVDSTYNQPQHF. The CDR3 DNA reads as TGCAGTGCTAGAGTGGACAGCACCTACAATCAGCCCCAGCATTTT.